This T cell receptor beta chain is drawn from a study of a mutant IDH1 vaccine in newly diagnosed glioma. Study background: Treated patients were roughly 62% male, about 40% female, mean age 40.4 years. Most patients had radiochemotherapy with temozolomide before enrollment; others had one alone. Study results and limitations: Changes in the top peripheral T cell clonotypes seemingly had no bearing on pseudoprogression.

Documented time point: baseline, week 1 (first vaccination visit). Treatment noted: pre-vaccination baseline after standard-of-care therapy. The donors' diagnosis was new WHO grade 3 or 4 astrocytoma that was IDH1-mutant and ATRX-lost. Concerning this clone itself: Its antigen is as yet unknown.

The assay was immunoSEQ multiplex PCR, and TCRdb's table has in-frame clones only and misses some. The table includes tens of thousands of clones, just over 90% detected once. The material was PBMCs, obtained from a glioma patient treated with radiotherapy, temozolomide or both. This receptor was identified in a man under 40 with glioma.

CDR3 region: CSVGAGSNSPLHF. The CDR3 DNA reads TGCAGCGTTGGGGCAGGGAGCAATTCACCCCTCCACTTT. The chain carries TRBV29-1 and TRBJ1-6; TRBD1 is a possible D gene (5 bases). CDR3 size: 13 residues. Germline V lookup: CDR1 SQVTM, CDR2 ANQGSEA. Deletions cut 4 bases from V and 7 bases from J, with 11 bases between.